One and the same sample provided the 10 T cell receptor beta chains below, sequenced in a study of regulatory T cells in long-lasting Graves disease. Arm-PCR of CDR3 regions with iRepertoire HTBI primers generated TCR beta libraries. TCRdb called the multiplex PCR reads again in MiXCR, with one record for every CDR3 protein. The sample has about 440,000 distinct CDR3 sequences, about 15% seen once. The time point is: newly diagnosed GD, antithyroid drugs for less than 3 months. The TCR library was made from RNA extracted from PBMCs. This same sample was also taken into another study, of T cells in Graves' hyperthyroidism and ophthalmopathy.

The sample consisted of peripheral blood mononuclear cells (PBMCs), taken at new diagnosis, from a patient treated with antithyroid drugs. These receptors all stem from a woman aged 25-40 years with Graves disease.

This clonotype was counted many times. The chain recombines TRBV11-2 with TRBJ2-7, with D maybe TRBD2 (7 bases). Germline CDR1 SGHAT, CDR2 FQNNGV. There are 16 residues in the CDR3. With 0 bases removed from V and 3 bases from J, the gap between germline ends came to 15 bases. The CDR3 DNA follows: TGTGCCAGCAGCTTAGATCAGGGAGGGGGTCGCTACGAGCAGTACTTC. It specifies CASSLDQGGGRYEQYF. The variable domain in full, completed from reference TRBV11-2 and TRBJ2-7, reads EAGVAQSPRYKIIEKRQSVAFWCNPISGHATLYWYQQILGQGPKLLIQFQNNGVVDDSQLPKDRFSAERLKGVDSTLKIQPAKLEDSAVYLCASSLDQGGGRYEQYFGPGTRLTVT.

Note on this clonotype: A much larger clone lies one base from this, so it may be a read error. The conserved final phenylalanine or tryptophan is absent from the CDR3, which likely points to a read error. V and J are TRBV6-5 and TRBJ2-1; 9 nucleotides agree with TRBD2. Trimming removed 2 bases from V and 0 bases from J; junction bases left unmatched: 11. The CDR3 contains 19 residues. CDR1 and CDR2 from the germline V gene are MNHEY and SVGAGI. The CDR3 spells CASSYDTRGSGSSYNEQFY. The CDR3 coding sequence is TGTGCCAGCAGTTACGACACCCGGGGTAGCGGGAGCTCCTACAATGAGCAGTTCTAC.

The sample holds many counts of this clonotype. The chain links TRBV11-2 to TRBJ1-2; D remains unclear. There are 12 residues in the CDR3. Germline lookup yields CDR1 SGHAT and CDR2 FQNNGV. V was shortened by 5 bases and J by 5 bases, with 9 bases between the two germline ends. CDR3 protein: CASSQRAYGYTF. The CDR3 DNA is TGTGCCAGCAGCCAACGGGCGTATGGCTACACCTTC. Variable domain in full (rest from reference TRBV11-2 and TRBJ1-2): EAGVAQSPRYKIIEKRQSVAFWCNPISGHATLYWYQQILGQGPKLLIQFQNNGVVDDSQLPKDRFSAERLKGVDSTLKIQPAKLEDSAVYLCASSQRAYGYTFGSGTRLTVV.

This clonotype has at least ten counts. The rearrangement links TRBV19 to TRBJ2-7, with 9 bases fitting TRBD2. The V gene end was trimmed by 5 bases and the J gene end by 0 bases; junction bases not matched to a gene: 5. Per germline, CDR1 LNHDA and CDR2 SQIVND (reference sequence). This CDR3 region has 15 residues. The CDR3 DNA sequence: TGTGCCAGTAGTCCGAGGACTAGCGACTCCTACGAGCAGTACTTC. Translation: CASSPRTSDSYEQYF.

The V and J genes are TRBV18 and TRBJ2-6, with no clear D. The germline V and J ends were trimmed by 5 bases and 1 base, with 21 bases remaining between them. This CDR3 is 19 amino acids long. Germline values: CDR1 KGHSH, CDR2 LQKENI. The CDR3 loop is CASSIPTPGSGSGANVLTF. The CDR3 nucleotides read TGTGCCAGCTCAATCCCGACTCCAGGCTCTGGTTCTGGGGCCAACGTCCTGACTTTC. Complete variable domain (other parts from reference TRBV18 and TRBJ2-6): NAGVMQNPRHLVRRRGQEARLRCSPMKGHSHVYWYRQLPEEGLKFMVYLQKENIIDESGMPKERFSAEFPKEGPSILRIQQVVRGDSAAYFCASSIPTPGSGSGANVLTFGAGSRLTVL.

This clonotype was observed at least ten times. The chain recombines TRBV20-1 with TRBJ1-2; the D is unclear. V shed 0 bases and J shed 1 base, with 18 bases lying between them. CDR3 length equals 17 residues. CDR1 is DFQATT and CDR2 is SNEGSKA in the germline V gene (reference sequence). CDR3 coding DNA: TGCAGTGCTAGAGATTTTTTCCCGGGAATCGGTAACTATGGCTACACCTTC. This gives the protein CSARDFFPGIGNYGYTF.

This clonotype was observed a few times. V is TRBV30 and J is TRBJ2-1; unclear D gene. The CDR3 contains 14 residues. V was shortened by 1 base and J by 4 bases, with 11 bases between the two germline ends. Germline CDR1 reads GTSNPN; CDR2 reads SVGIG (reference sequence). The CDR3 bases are TGTGCCTGGAGTGGCCGCCGACTTTACAATGAGCAGTTCTTC. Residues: CAWSGRRLYNEQFF.

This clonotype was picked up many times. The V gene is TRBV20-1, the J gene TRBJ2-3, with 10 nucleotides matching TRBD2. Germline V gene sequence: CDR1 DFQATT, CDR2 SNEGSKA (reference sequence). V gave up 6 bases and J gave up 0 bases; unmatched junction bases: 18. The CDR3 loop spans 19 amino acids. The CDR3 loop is CSAALNIAGGLFSTDTQYF. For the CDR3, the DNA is TGCAGTGCCGCGTTAAACATAGCGGGAGGTTTATTTAGCACAGATACGCAGTATTTT.

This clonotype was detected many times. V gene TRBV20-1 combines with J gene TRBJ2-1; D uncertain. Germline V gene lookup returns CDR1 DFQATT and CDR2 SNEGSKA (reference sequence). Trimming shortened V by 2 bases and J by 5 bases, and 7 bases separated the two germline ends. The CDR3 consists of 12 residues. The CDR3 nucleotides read TGCAGTGCTAGACCCCGAGACAATGAGCAGTTCTTC. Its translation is CSARPRDNEQFF.

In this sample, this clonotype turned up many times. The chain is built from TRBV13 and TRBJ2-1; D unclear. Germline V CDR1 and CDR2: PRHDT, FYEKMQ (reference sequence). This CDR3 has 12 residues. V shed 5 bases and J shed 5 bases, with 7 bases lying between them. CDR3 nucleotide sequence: TGTGCCAGCAGCCTCATCCACAATGAGCAGTTCTTC. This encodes CASSLIHNEQFF.